In its sample, the clone carrying this TCR beta chain was seen a few times. Its cognate antigen is unknown. Per germline, CDR1 MNHEY and CDR2 SVGEGT. This CDR3 has 14 residues. The V segment lost 8 bases and the J segment 3 bases; nucleotides outside the gene matches: 3. This record belongs to a study of T cells after yellow fever vaccination. General study results and limits: Most clones from primary vaccination were detected again post-booster (96% CD4, 88% CD8).

Generation of TCR cDNA used 5'RACE template switching (which added a universal primer site and UMIs). MiXCR, applied by TCRdb to the 5' RACE reads, yields one record per CDR3 protein. The sample consists of around 360,000 distinct CDR3 sequences, 9.5% to 13% of them appearing once. The chain is built from TRBV6-2 or TRBV6-3 and TRBJ2-1, with 11 bases matching TRBD2. Sequences were derived from PBMCs, sampled on the day of the first yellow fever vaccination. This receptor was taken from a man between 18 and 29 years old who received the YFV17D yellow fever vaccine. CDR3 sequence: CASLAGGYYNEQFF. The CDR3 DNA follows: TGTGCCAGCTTAGCGGGGGGGTACTACAATGAGCAGTTCTTC.